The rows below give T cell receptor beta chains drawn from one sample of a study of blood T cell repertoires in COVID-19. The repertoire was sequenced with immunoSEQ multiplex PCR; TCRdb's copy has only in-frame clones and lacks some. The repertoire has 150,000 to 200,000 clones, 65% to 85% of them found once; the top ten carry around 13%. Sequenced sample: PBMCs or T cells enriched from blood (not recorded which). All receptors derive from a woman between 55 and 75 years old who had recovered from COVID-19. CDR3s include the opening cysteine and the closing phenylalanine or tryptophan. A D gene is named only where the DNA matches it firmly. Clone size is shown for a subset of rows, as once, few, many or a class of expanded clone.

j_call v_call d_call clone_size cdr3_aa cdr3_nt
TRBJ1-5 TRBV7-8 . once CASSTYGGKGNQPQHF TGTGCCAGCAGCACCTACGGCGGGAAGGGCAATCAGCCCCAGCATTTT
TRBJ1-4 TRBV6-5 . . CASIAGANEKLFF TGTGCCAGCATCGCGGGGGCTAATGAAAAACTGTTTTTT
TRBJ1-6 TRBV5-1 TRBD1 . CASSPWDRSVSPLHF TGCGCCAGCAGCCCCTGGGACAGGTCGGTGTCACCCCTCCACTTT
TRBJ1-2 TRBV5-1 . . CASSLDQAYGYTF TGCGCCAGCAGCTTGGACCAGGCCTATGGCTACACCTTC
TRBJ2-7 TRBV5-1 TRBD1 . CASSLYHRGLSYEQYF TGCGCCAGCAGCTTGTATCACAGGGGGCTGTCCTACGAGCAGTACTTC
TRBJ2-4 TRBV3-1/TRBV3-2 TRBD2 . CASSHGGDIQYF TGTGCCAGCAGCCACGGGGGGGACATTCAGTACTTC
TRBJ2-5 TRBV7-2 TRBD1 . CASSLLPTGQETQYF TGTGCCAGCAGCTTACTTCCGACAGGGCAAGAGACCCAGTACTTC
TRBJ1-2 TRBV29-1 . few CSVAGSYGYTF TGCAGCGTAGCAGGGTCCTATGGCTACACCTTC
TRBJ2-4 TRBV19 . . CASSMRRLAKNIQYF TGTGCCAGTAGTATGCGGAGACTAGCCAAAAACATTCAGTACTTC
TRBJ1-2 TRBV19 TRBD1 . CASSFGTARYGYTF TGTGCCAGTAGTTTTGGGACAGCCCGCTATGGCTACACCTTC
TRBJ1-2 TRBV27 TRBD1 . CASSFGTDFYGYTF TGTGCCAGCAGTTTCGGGACAGACTTCTATGGCTACACCTTC
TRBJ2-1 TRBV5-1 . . CASSLEGTRVLNEQFF TGCGCCAGCAGCTTGGAGGGTACTAGAGTACTCAATGAGCAGTTCTTC
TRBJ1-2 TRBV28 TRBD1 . CASSFLDRANYGYTF TGTGCCAGCAGTTTCTTGGACAGGGCTAACTATGGCTACACCTTC
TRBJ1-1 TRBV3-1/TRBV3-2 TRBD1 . CASSQAQGGTEAFF TGTGCCAGCAGCCAAGCACAGGGGGGGACTGAAGCTTTCTTT
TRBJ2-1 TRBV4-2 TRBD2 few CASSPKQMGTSGLGSYNEQFF TGTGCCAGCAGCCCTAAACAAATGGGGACTAGCGGGCTCGGCTCCTACAATGAGCAGTTCTTC
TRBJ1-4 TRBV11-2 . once CASSPGVWSEKLFF TGTGCCAGCAGCCCGGGGGTATGGAGTGAAAAACTGTTTTTT
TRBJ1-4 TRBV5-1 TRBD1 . CASSDGTATNEKLFF TGCGCCAGCAGCGATGGGACAGCAACTAATGAAAAACTGTTTTTT
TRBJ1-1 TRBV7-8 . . CASSPTESTEAFF TGTGCCAGCAGCCCGACGGAGTCCACTGAAGCTTTCTTT
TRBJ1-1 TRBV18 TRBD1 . CASSPPGQGAVNTEAFF TGTGCCAGCTCACCACCGGGACAGGGGGCGGTGAACACTGAAGCTTTCTTT
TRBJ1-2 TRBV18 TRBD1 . CASSPSPGTDYGYTF TGTGCCAGCTCACCATCCCCCGGGACAGACTATGGCTACACCTTC
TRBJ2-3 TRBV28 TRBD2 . CASSSFWREASTDTQYF TGTGCCAGCAGTTCGTTTTGGCGGGAGGCTAGCACAGATACGCAGTATTTT
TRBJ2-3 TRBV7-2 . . CASSPAALTDTQYF TGTGCCAGCAGCCCGGCGGCGCTCACAGATACGCAGTATTTT
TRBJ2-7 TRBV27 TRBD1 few CASSLQGSSSYEQYF TGTGCCAGCAGTCTACAGGGGTCGAGCTCCTACGAGCAGTACTTC
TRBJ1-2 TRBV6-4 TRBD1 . CASSDSLRQGTF TGTGCCAGCAGTGACTCCCTGAGACAGGGAACCTTC
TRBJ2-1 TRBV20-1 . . CSAPPYNEQFF TGCAGTGCCCCTCCTTACAATGAGCAGTTCTTC
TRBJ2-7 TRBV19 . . CASSIASGGPLFKYEQYF TGTGCCAGTAGTATCGCCTCCGGGGGGCCCCTGTTCAAATACGAGCAGTACTTC
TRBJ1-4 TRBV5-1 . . CASSQSGFDDEKLFF TGCGCCAGCAGCCAATCAGGGTTCGATGATGAAAAACTGTTTTTT
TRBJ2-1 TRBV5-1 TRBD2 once CASSLVASGGPADNEQFF TGCGCCAGCAGCTTGGTGGCTAGCGGGGGCCCCGCCGACAATGAGCAGTTCTTC
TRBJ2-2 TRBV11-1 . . CASSQEAGGELFF TGTGCCAGCAGCCAGGAGGCCGGCGGGGAGCTGTTTTTT
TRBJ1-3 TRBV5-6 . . CASSTGTNSGNTIYF TGTGCCAGCAGCACCGGGACTAACTCTGGAAACACCATATATTTT
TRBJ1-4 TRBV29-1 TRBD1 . CSAQGASDMEKLFF TGCAGCGCTCAGGGGGCCTCGGATATGGAAAAACTGTTTTTT
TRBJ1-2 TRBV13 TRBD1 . CASSLTGGLGYTF TGTGCCAGCAGCTTAACAGGGGGCCTTGGCTACACCTTC
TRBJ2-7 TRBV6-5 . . CASTYAYEQYF TGTGCCAGCACCTATGCCTACGAGCAGTACTTC
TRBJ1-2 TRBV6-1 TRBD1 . CASSDPGTGGYTF TGTGCCAGCAGTGACCCCGGGACAGGGGGGTACACCTTC
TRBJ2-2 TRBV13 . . CASSARGHTGELFF TGTGCCAGCAGCGCCAGGGGACACACCGGGGAGCTGTTTTTT
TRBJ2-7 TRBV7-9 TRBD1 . CASSLGQGVVYEQYF TGTGCCAGCAGCCTAGGACAGGGGGTGGTCTACGAGCAGTACTTC
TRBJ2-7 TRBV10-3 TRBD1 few CAISVRGQDEQYF TGTGCCATCAGTGTAAGGGGGCAGGACGAGCAGTACTTC
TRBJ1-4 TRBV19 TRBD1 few CASTALGQGNEKLFF TGTGCCAGTACAGCTTTGGGACAGGGTAACGAAAAACTGTTTTTT
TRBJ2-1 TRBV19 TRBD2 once CASSEGLANEQFF TGTGCCAGTAGTGAGGGACTAGCGAATGAGCAGTTCTTC
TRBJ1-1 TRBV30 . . CAWRTVMNTEAFF TGTGCCTGGAGGACAGTAATGAACACTGAAGCTTTCTTT
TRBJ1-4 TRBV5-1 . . CASSGLGGEKLFF TGCGCCAGCAGCGGGCTGGGGGGTGAAAAACTGTTTTTT
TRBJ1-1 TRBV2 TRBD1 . CASSRDRNTEAFF TGTGCCAGCAGCCGGGACAGGAACACTGAAGCTTTCTTT
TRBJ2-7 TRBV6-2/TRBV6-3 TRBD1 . CASSYGGQGAIEQYF TGTGCCAGCAGTTACGGCGGACAGGGGGCCATCGAGCAGTACTTC
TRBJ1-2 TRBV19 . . CASSISQGSAYGYTF TGTGCCAGTAGTATATCCCAGGGGTCTGCTTATGGCTACACCTTC
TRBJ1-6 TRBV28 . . CASRGGYNSPLHF TGTGCCAGCAGGGGGGGATATAATTCACCCCTCCACTTT
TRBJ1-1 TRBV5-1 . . CASHAGLMNTEAFF TGCGCCAGCCACGCAGGACTTATGAACACTGAAGCTTTCTTT
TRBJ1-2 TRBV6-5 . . CASSKTDSSYGYTF TGTGCCAGCAGTAAGACGGACAGCTCTTATGGCTACACCTTC
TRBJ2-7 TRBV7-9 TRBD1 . CASSLLDRDTYEQYF TGTGCCAGCAGCTTACTGGACAGGGACACCTACGAGCAGTACTTC
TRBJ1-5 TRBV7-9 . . CASSQGYNQPQHF TGTGCCAGCAGTCAGGGTTACAATCAGCCCCAGCATTTT
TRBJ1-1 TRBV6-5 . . CASLERAGVAFF TGTGCCAGCCTTGAGAGGGCAGGGGTGGCTTTCTTT
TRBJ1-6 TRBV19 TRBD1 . CASGTTGGDRPLHF TGTGCCAGTGGAACGACAGGGGGCGATAGACCCCTCCACTTT
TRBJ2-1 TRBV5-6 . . CASSRRVAGTYNEQFF TGTGCCAGCAGCAGGAGGGTTGCCGGGACCTACAATGAGCAGTTCTTC
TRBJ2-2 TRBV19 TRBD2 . CASSIRRGTGELFF TGTGCCAGTAGTATTCGGCGGGGGACCGGGGAGCTGTTTTTT
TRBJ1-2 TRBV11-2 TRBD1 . CASSPRMGQLLNYGYTF TGTGCCAGCAGCCCACGAATGGGACAGCTACTGAACTATGGCTACACCTTC